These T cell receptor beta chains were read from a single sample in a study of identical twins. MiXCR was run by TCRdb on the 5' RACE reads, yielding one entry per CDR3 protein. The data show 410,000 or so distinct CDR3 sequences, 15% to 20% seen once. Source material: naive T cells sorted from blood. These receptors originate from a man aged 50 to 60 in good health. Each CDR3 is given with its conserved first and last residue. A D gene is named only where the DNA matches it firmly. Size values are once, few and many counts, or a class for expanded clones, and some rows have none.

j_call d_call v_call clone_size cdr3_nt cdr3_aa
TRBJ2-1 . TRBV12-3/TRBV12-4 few TGTGCCAGCAGTTTAGTTGTTAGTTTGGGGAAAAATGAGCAGTTCTTC CASSLVVSLGKNEQFF
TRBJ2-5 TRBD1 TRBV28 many TGTGCCAGCAGTTTGGCAGGGGGCGGGGAGACCCAGTACTTC CASSLAGGGETQYF
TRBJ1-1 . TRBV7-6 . TGTGCCAGCAGCCCCGGGGGGGGCAGGTATGAAGCTTTCTTT CASSPGGGRYEAFF
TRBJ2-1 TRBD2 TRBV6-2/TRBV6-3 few TGTGCCAGCAACCCCGGACTAGCGGGGTGGAGCTCCTACAATGAGCAGTTCTTC CASNPGLAGWSSYNEQFF
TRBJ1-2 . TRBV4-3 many TGCGCCAGCAGCCAAGATTTATGGAGGTTCTATGGCTACACCTTC CASSQDLWRFYGYTF
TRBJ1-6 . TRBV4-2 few TGTGCCAGCAGCCAAGAGGAGGTTTCACCCCTCCACTTT CASSQEEVSPLHF
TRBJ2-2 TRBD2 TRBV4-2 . TGTGCCAGCAGCCAAGAAAGTGGACTAGCGGGAGGCCGTGGGGAGCTGTTTTTT CASSQESGLAGGRGELFF
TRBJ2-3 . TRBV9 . TGTGCCAGCAGCGTAGACGTCGGAGATACGCAGTATTTT CASSVDVGDTQYF
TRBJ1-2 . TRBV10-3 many TGTGCCATCAGTGGAGGGACGGCCATTAACTATGGCTACACCTTC CAISGGTAINYGYTF
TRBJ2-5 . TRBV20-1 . TGCAGTGCCCCCCCCAGGGGCTACCAAGAGACCCAGTACTTC CSAPPRGYQETQYF
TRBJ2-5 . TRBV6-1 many TGTGCCAGCAGTCCGACAGTTTCGGAGACCCAGTACTTC CASSPTVSETQYF
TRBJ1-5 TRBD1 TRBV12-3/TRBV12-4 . TGTGCCAGCAGCCTCGAGGGGACAGGGGCCCCTTTTCGTAGCAATCAGCCCCAGCATTTT CASSLEGTGAPFRSNQPQHF
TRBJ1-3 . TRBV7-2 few TGTGCCAGCAGCCTACAAGTTAGATCGGGGCACGGAAACACCATATATTTT CASSLQVRSGHGNTIYF
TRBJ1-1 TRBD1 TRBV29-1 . TGCAGCGGCCAGGGACAGGGGAACACTGAAGCTTTCTTT CSGQGQGNTEAFF
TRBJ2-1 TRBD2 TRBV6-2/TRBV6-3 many TGTGCCAGCAGTCCCCGGCTAGCGGGGGCCTCCTACAATGAGCAGTTCTTC CASSPRLAGASYNEQFF
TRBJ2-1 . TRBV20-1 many TGCAGTGCTAGAGACAGGGACTCCTACAATGAGCAGTTCTTC CSARDRDSYNEQFF
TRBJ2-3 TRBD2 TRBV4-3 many TGCGCCAGCAGCCAAGTCATTCGGGGGGGGACCGCAGATACGCAGTATTTT CASSQVIRGGTADTQYF
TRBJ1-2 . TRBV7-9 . TGTGCCAGCAGCTCAACAGCTTATGGCTACACCTTC CASSSTAYGYTF
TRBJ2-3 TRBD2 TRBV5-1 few TGCGCCAGCAGCGCGGGATGGCCGGGACTAGCGGGAGAGGATACGCAGTATTTT CASSAGWPGLAGEDTQYF
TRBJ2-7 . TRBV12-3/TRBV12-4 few TGTGCCAGCAGTTTAGTCCGGGGGTTCTACGAGCAGTACTTC CASSLVRGFYEQYF
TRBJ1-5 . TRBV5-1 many TGCGCCAGCAGCTTGACTACAGGGCTTCGCCAGCCCCAGCATTTT CASSLTTGLRQPQHF
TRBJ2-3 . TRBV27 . TGTGCCAGCAGTTTAGGAAGGGTTTGGTTAACAGATACGCAGTATTTT CASSLGRVWLTDTQYF
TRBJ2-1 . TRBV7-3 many TGTGCCAGCAGCCGGGGACGGACAGACAATGAGCAGTTCTTC CASSRGRTDNEQFF
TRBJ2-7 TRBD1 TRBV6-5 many TGTGCCAGCAGTTACACCGGGACAGGCTTCCACGAGCAGTACTTC CASSYTGTGFHEQYF
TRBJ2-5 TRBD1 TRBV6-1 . TGTGCCAGCCCCAAGGGGACAGCGTACCAAGAGACCCAGTACTTC CASPKGTAYQETQYF
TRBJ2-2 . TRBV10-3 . TGTGCCATCAGCAAGCGGTGGCTGGGATACACCGGGGAGCTGTTTTTT CAISKRWLGYTGELFF
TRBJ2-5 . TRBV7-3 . TGTGCCAGCAGCTTAACAATGTTTACAACCCGTTGTGAGACCCAGTACTTC CASSLTMFTTRCETQYF
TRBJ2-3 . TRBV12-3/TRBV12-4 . TGTGCCAGCAGTCCACTAGGTGTCTCAGGGCATACGCAGTATTTT CASSPLGVSGHTQYF
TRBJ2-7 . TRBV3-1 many TGTGCCAGCAGGAAACAGCAAGCCTACGAGCAGTACTTC CASRKQQAYEQYF
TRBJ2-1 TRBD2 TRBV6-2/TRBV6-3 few TGTGCCAGCAGTTACTCGGGACTAGCGGAGGGGAAGAAGTTCTTC CASSYSGLAEGKKFF
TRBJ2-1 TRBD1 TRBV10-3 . TGTGCCATCAGTGAGTCCTTCCAGGGGGCGGACAATGAGCAGTTCTTC CAISESFQGADNEQFF
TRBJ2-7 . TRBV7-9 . TGTGCCAGCAGCTTAGATTCGCAGCGACAGTACTTC CASSLDSQRQYF
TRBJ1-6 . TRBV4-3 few TGCGCCAGCAGCCAAGAATCCTATAATTCACCCCTCCACTTT CASSQESYNSPLHF
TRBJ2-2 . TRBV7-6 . TGTGCCAGCAGCCCTGGACGTACGAACACCGGGGAGCTGTTTTTT CASSPGRTNTGELFF
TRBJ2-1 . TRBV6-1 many TGTGCCAGCAGTCCCGGGACCCCAAGGTACAATGAGCAGTTCTTC CASSPGTPRYNEQFF
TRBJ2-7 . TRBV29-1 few TGCAGCGTTGAAGGCAGGGATACCTACGAGCAGTACTTC CSVEGRDTYEQYF
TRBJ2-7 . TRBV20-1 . TGCAGTGCTAGAGGCCGGGACACTCTCCACGAGCAGTACTTC CSARGRDTLHEQYF
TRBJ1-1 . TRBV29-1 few TGCAGCGTAGCCGACGGCAACACTGAAGCTTTCTTT CSVADGNTEAFF
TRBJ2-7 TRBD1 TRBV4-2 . TGTGCCAGCAGCCCAACCGACCGGGACAGGGCCTACGAGCAGTACTTC CASSPTDRDRAYEQYF
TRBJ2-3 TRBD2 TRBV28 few TGTGCCAGCAGTTTAGCGGGAGCAGGAGATACGCAGTATTTT CASSLAGAGDTQYF
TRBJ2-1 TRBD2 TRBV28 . TGTGCCAGCAGACAACTAGCGGGGGTACTCCATGAGCAGTTCTTC CASRQLAGVLHEQFF
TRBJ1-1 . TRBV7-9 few TGTGCCAGCAGTGACTTACCGAACACTGAAGCTTTCTTT CASSDLPNTEAFF
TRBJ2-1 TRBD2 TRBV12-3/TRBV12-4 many TGTGCCAGCAGTTTTGGGATTGGGTCGGGCGGGAGGATTGGGAATGAGCAGTTCTTC CASSFGIGSGGRIGNEQFF
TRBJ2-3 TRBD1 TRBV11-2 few TGTGCCAGCAGCTTAAGGGGGCCAGTCGGGGCGACGCAGTATTTT CASSLRGPVGATQYF
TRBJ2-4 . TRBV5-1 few TGCGCCAGCAGCTTGGTGGTCTCCCAGGGAAACATTCAGTACTTC CASSLVVSQGNIQYF
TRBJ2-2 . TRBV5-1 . TGCGCCAGCAGCTTGCAGGTGTCCGGGGAGCTGTTTTTT CASSLQVSGELFF
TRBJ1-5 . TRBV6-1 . TGTGCCAGCAGTGAGATACCGGGGGCAAATCAGCCCCAGCATTTT CASSEIPGANQPQHF
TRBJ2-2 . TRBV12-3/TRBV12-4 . TGTGCCAGCAGTACGGGGGACTGGTCCGGGGAGCTGTTTTTT CASSTGDWSGELFF
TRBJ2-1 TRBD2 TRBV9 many TGTGCCAGCAGCCCGGTGGGCGGGGGGGGCCTTTTCTACAATGAGCAGTTCTTC CASSPVGGGGLFYNEQFF
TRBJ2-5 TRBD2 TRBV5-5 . TGTGCCAGCAACCCGGGACGGACGACTAGCGGAGGCCAAGAGACCCAGTACTTC CASNPGRTTSGGQETQYF